The 2 T cell receptor beta chains presented below share a single source sample, sequenced in a study of cytomegalovirus exposure and HLA in healthy donors. PCR used 60 Vbeta primers and 13 Jbeta primers. TCRdb's copy holds only in-frame clones and misses some; the assay was immunoSEQ multiplex PCR. The sample has some 120,000 clones, roughly 70% seen once. The sample taken for sequencing was PBMCs. The receptors shown here come from a middle-aged man in good health and CMV-seropositive.

This clone has only one observation. V usage is TRBV2 and J usage is TRBJ1-1; perhaps TRBD1 as D (5 bases). Trimming left V 2 bases short and J 5 bases short, with 15 bases between. This CDR3 region has 15 residues. CDR1 SNHLY and CDR2 FYNNEI come from the germline V gene. CDR3 region: CASSEIGSGRTEAFF. In nucleotides, the CDR3 is TGTGCCAGCAGTGAAATAGGGTCAGGGCGGACTGAAGCTTTCTTT.

The CDR3 nucleotides are TGTGCTAGTGGTTTGGCCGGCCTAGCGGGGAATGAGCAGTTCTTC. It encodes CASGLAGLAGNEQFF. The chain employs TRBV12-5 and TRBJ2-1, with TRBD2 matching over 9 bases. From germline, CDR1 is LGHNT and CDR2 FRNRAP. J lost 7 bases, V lost 1 base, and 5 bases had no gene match. There are 15 residues in the CDR3.